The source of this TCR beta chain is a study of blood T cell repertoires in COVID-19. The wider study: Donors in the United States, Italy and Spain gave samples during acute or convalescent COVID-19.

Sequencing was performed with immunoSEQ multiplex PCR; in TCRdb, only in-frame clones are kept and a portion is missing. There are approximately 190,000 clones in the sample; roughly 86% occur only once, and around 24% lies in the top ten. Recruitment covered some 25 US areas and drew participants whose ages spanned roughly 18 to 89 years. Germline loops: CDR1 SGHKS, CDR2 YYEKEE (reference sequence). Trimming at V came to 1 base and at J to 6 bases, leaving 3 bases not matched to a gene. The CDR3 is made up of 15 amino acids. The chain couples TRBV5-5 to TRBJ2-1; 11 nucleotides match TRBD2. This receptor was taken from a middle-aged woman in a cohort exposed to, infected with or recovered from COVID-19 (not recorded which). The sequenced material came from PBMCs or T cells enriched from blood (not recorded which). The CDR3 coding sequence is TGTGCCAGCAGCTTGACTAGCGGGGGATTCAATGAGCAGTTCTTC. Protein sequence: CASSLTSGGFNEQFF.